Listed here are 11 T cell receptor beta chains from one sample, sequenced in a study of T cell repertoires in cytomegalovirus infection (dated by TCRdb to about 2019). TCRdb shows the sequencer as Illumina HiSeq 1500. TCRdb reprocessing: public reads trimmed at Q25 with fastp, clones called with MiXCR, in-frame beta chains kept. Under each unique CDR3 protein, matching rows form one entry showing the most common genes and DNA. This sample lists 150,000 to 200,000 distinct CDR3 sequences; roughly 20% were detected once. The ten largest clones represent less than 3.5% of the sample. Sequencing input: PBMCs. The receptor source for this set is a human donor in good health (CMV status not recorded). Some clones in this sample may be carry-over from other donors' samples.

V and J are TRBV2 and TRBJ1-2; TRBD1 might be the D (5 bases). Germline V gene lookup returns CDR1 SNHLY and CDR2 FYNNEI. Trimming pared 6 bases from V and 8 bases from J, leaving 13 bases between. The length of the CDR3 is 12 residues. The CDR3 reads CASRGRVFGYTF. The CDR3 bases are TGTGCCAGCAGAGGCAGGGTCTTCGGCTACACCTTC.

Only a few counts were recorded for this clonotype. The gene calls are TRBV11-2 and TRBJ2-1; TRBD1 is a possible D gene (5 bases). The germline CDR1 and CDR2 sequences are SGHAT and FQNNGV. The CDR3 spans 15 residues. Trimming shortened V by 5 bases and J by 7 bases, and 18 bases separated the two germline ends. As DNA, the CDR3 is TGTGCCAGCAGCGCCGAATCACAGGTTTCGAATGAGCAGTTCTTC. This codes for CASSAESQVSNEQFF.

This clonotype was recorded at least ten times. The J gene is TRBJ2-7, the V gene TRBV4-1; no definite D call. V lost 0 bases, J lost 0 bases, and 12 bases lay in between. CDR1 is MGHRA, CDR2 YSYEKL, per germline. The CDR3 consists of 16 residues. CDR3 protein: CASSQEVSWPSYEQYF. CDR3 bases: TGCGCCAGCAGCCAAGAAGTGTCTTGGCCCTCCTACGAGCAGTACTTC.

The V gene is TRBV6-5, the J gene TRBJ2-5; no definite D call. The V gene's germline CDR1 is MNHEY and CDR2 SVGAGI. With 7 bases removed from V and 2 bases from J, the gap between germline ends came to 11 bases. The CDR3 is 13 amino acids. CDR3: CASNSVWQETQYF. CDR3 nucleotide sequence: TGTGCCAGCAATTCCGTTTGGCAAGAGACCCAGTACTTC.

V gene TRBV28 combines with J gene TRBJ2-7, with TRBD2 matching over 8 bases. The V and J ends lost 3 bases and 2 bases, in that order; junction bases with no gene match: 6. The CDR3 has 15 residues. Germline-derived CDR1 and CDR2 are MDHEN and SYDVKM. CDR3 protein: CASSFGGRSTYEQYF. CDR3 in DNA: TGTGCCAGCAGTTTTGGCGGGAGGTCAACCTACGAGCAGTACTTC.

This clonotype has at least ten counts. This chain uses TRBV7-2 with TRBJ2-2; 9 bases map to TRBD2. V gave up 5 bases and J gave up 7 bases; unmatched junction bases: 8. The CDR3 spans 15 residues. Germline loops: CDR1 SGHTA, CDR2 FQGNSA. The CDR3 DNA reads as TGTGCCAGCAGCCCAGGACTAGCGATGCACGGGGAGCTGTTTTTT. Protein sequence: CASSPGLAMHGELFF.

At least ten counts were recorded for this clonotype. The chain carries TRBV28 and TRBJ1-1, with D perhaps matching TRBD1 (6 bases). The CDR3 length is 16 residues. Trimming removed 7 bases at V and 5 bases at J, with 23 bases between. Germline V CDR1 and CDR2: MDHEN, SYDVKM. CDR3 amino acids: CASTLSGGAGRTEAFF. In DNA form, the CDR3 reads TGTGCCAGCACCCTAAGCGGGGGGGCCGGGCGGACTGAAGCTTTCTTT.

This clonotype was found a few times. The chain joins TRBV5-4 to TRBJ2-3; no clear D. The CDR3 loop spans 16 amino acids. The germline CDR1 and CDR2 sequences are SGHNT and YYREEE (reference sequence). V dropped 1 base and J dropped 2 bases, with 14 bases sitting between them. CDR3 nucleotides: TGTGCCAGCAGCTTGCCGATAGGAAGGGACACAGATACGCAGTATTTT. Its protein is CASSLPIGRDTDTQYF.

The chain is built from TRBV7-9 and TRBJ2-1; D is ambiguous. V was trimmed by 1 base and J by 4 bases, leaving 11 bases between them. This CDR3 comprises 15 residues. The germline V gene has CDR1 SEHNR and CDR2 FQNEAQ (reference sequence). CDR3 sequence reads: CASSLDGHPYNEQFF. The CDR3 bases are TGTGCCAGCAGCTTAGACGGGCACCCTTACAATGAGCAGTTCTTC.

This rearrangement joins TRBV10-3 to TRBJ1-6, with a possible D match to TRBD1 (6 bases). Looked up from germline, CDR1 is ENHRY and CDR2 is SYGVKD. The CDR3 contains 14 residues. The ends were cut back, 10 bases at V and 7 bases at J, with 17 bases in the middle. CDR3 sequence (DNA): TGTGCCAGCGAAGAGGGGGGCGACAATTCACCCCTCCACTTT. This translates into CASEEGGDNSPLHF.

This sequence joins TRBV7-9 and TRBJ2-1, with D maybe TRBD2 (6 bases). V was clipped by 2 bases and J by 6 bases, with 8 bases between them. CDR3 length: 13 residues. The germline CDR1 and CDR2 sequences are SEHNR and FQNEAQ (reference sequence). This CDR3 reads CASSLRTTNEQFF. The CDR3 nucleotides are TGTGCCAGCAGCTTAAGGACTACCAATGAGCAGTTCTTC.